This T cell receptor beta chain was profiled in a study of blood T cell repertoires in COVID-19. Sequencing was performed with immunoSEQ multiplex PCR; in TCRdb, only in-frame clones are kept and a portion is missing. Counted here are some 94,000 clones, around 88% occurring once; the ten biggest clones make up about 17%. Trimming removed 5 bases from V and 0 bases from J; junction bases left unmatched: 6. This CDR3 has 17 residues. Germline V gene data show CDR1 as WNHNN and CDR2 as SYGVQD (reference sequence). Sequencing was carried out using peripheral blood. This receptor was obtained from a woman aged 55-70 years with COVID-19, enrolled during active disease. The V call is TRBV10-1, the J call TRBJ2-2; 10 bases align to TRBD1. CDR3 in DNA: TGCGCCAGCAGTCTGGGGGGACAGGGGACGAACACCGGGGAGCTGTTTTTT. This translates into CASSLGGQGTNTGELFF.